The clone carrying this T cell receptor beta chain was counted many times. TCRdb passed the 5' RACE reads through MiXCR, listing each CDR3 protein once. The top ten clones hold 5.8% of a sample with tens of thousands of distinct CDR3 sequences, about 6.1% of them seen once. The sample comes from a study of early T cells in non-severe SARS-CoV-2 infection. Germline V CDR1 and CDR2: SNHLY, FYNNEI. This CDR3 region has 13 residues. V gave up 8 bases and J gave up 6 bases, with 14 bases separating them. This sequence joins TRBV2 and TRBJ2-1; a weak D match, TRBD1 (6 bases). The receptor was isolated from an adult who was a healthcare worker with PCR-confirmed SARS-CoV-2 infection or an uninfected control (not recorded which). The input for sequencing was whole blood, taken at baseline. CDR3 bases: TGTGCCAGCGGACGGGAACAGGGCAATGAGCAGTTCTTC. It encodes CASGREQGNEQFF.